Below, 30 T cell receptor beta chains from the same sample are listed, as sequenced in a study of cytomegalovirus exposure and HLA in healthy donors. Primers for the PCR totalled 60 Vbeta and 13 Jbeta. Sequencing used immunoSEQ multiplex PCR; TCRdb keeps in-frame clones, though not all of them. Among roughly 100,000 clones listed, 76% were seen once. The sequencing input was PBMCs. Receptors were obtained from a man aged 40-50 years in good health and CMV-seronegative.

The chain is built from TRBV10-2 and TRBJ2-4; D is unresolved. Germline CDR1 reads WSHSY; CDR2 reads SAAADI. The CDR3 sequence is 12 residues long. Deletions cut 5 bases from V and 4 bases from J, with 6 bases between. This chain's CDR3 is CASSPGKNIQYF. In nucleotides, the CDR3 is TGCGCCAGCAGTCCCGGGAAAAACATTCAGTACTTC.

V and J are TRBV19 and TRBJ2-7; maybe TRBD1 (6 bases). The CDR3 consists of 17 residues. Germline CDR1 LNHDA, CDR2 SQIVND (reference sequence). V lost 3 bases to trimming and J lost 6 bases, with 24 bases between them. CDR3 loop: CASSIGRQTNVGGEQYF. CDR3 nucleotides: TGTGCCAGTAGTATCGGTCGCCAGACTAACGTAGGGGGCGAGCAGTACTTC.

This chain connects TRBV2 to TRBJ1-1; tentative D call: TRBD1 (6 bases). The germline V gene has CDR1 SNHLY and CDR2 FYNNEI. V shed 7 bases and J shed 8 bases, with 14 bases lying between them. The CDR3 runs 12 residues. Here the CDR3 reads CASIYPGTEAFF. CDR3 nucleotides: TGTGCCAGCATCTACCCAGGGACAGAAGCTTTCTTT.

This clone was seen a handful of times. The V and J genes are TRBV5-1 and TRBJ2-6; possibly TRBD1 for D (5 bases). Germline CDR1 reads SGHRS; CDR2 reads YFSETQ. Between the trimmed V and J ends, which lost 0 bases and 1 base, there was a span of 14 bases. The CDR3 has 18 residues. CDR3 protein: CASSLEGIRASGANVLTF. CDR3 nucleotides: TGCGCCAGCAGCTTGGAGGGGATTAGGGCATCTGGGGCCAACGTCCTGACTTTC.

J is TRBJ2-1 and V is TRBV11-3; weak D call: TRBD2 (6 bases). Trimming cost V 4 bases and J 9 bases, with 10 bases left between them. Germline loops: CDR1 SGHNT, CDR2 YENEEA. The CDR3 runs to 12 residues. The CDR3 region has the DNA TGTGCCAGCAGCTCCGCAGCGGGTGAGCAGTTCTTC. Its translation: CASSSAAGEQFF.

V and J are TRBV9 and TRBJ2-3; 7 nucleotides align to TRBD2. With 2 bases clipped from V and 6 bases from J, the junction kept 15 bases outside the gene matches. The CDR3 is 17 amino acids. The germline V gene encodes CDR1 SGDLS and CDR2 YYNGEE. The CDR3 bases are TGTGCCAGCAGCGTGGGACTAACTATGCGGCACACGGATACGCAGTATTTT. As protein: CASSVGLTMRHTDTQYF.

This chain connects TRBV5-4 to TRBJ2-7; 9 bases are a match to TRBD2. Unmatched junction bases numbered 8, after V lost 2 bases and J lost 2 bases. The CDR3 totals 16 residues. Germline values: CDR1 SGHNT, CDR2 YYREEE (reference sequence). CDR3 nucleotide sequence: TGTGCCAGCAGCTTTGCAGCGGGGGGTCCTACCTACGAGCAGTACTTC. Residues: CASSFAAGGPTYEQYF.

The chain couples TRBV7-2 to TRBJ1-2; no firm D call. The CDR3 has 15 residues. Trimming removed 3 bases at V and 2 bases at J, with 13 bases between. Germline CDR1 SGHTA, CDR2 FQGNSA. CDR3 bases: TGTGCCAGCAGCTTCGCGGTTTCCGGGAACTATGGCTACACCTTC. It specifies CASSFAVSGNYGYTF.

The CDR3 loop reads CASSITPRMPYEQYF. The CDR3 DNA reads TGTGCCAGTAGTATAACCCCGCGGATGCCCTACGAGCAGTACTTC. The chain links TRBV19 to TRBJ2-7; no reliable D call. V gave up 2 bases and J gave up 2 bases, with 13 bases separating them. There are 15 residues in the CDR3. Germline CDR1 LNHDA, CDR2 SQIVND (reference sequence).

Worth noting for this clone: At the DNA level, this CDR3 is encoded by other sequences in the same sample as well. The rearrangement uses TRBV9 and TRBJ2-5, with TRBD2 matching 10 bases. V was clipped by 0 bases and J by 5 bases; unmatched bases: 7. The germline CDR1 and CDR2 sequences are SGDLS and YYNGEE. The CDR3 extends over 16 amino acids. The CDR3 reads CASSVGASGRGETQYF. CDR3 nucleotides: TGTGCCAGCAGCGTAGGGGCTAGCGGGAGAGGGGAGACCCAGTACTTC.

This clone was seen more than once but under ten times. The CDR3 protein is CASTQSTPTAFF. CDR3 sequence (DNA): TGTGCCAGCACCCAATCGACACCCACAGCTTTCTTT. The chain carries TRBV7-9 and TRBJ1-1; D is uncertain. The CDR3 loop spans 12 amino acids. Germline CDR1 reads SEHNR; CDR2 reads FQNEAQ (reference sequence). V was cut by 7 bases and J by 10 bases, with 16 bases left in between.

The chain links TRBV19 to TRBJ2-1, with 8 bases that match TRBD1. This CDR3 has 14 residues. Germline CDR1 LNHDA, CDR2 SQIVND (reference sequence). V lost 5 bases, J lost 9 bases, and 9 bases stayed unmatched. The CDR3 spells CASSQDRGGGEQFF. The CDR3 DNA is TGTGCCAGTAGTCAAGACAGGGGTGGGGGTGAGCAGTTCTTC.

This chain uses TRBV28 with TRBJ2-5, with D unresolved. V was cut by 4 bases and J by 0 bases, with 6 bases left in between. Germline assignment: CDR1 MDHEN and CDR2 SYDVKM. The CDR3 extends over 13 amino acids. In DNA form, the CDR3 reads TGTGCCAGCAGTTACGACAACCAAGAGACCCAGTACTTC. Translating it yields CASSYDNQETQYF.

This clone has only one observation. This sequence joins TRBV9 and TRBJ2-7; 10 nucleotides line up with TRBD2. The CDR3 totals 15 residues. The trim removed 0 bases at V and 5 bases at J, leaving 5 bases unmatched. Germline lookup yields CDR1 SGDLS and CDR2 YYNGEE. CDR3 sequence reads: CASSVGGSGGDEQYF. In nucleotides, the CDR3 is TGTGCCAGCAGCGTAGGAGGAAGCGGGGGGGACGAGCAGTACTTC.

The chain employs TRBV15 and TRBJ2-7; 7 bases fit TRBD1. This CDR3 has 15 residues. Germline V gives CDR1 LNHNV, CDR2 YYDKDF (reference sequence). Unmatched junction bases numbered 5, after V lost 3 bases and J lost 0 bases. This chain's CDR3 is CATSSGTVYSYEQYF. CDR3 nucleotide sequence: TGTGCCACCAGCAGCGGGACAGTTTACTCCTACGAGCAGTACTTC.

The sample holds a few counts of this clone. The rearrangement links TRBV5-1 to TRBJ1-5; TRBD1 matches 8 bases. The germline CDR1 and CDR2 sequences are SGHRS and YFSETQ. The CDR3 loop spans 14 amino acids. Trimming cost V 4 bases and J 6 bases; bases outside gene matches: 6. The CDR3 protein is CASSLTGGGQPQHF. In nucleotides, the CDR3 is TGCGCCAGCAGCCTCACAGGGGGGGGTCAGCCCCAGCATTTT.

The rearrangement links TRBV29-1 to TRBJ2-3; a possible D gene is TRBD2 (5 bases). This CDR3 region has 14 residues. Deletions cut 7 bases from V and 0 bases from J, with 14 bases between. Germline V CDR1 and CDR2: SQVTM, ANQGSEA. CDR3 sequence reads: CSGGSRTSTDTQYF. For the CDR3, the DNA is TGCAGCGGCGGGTCTCGTACTAGCACAGATACGCAGTATTTT.

The chain recombines TRBV14 with TRBJ2-7; TRBD2 matches at 9 bases. The CDR3 covers 13 residues. CDR1 and CDR2 (germline): SGHDN, FVKESK. The V gene end was trimmed by 3 bases and the J gene end by 4 bases; junction bases not matched to a gene: 1. The CDR3 here is CASSHAGGYEQYF. The CDR3 DNA is TGTGCCAGCAGCCATGCGGGGGGGTACGAGCAGTACTTC.

V and J are TRBV28 and TRBJ2-7, with 10 bases lining up with TRBD1. This CDR3 spans 14 amino acids. J gave up 2 bases and V 5 bases, and 3 bases lay outside the gene matches. Germline V CDR1 and CDR2: MDHEN, SYDVKM. CDR3 protein: CASSRTGGAYEQYF. DNA for the CDR3: TGTGCCAGCAGTCGGACAGGGGGTGCCTACGAGCAGTACTTC.

The chain carries TRBV18 and TRBJ2-3; 7 positions agree with TRBD2. CDR1 is KGHSH, CDR2 LQKENI, per germline. J gave up 0 bases and V 3 bases, and 12 bases lay outside the gene matches. This CDR3 comprises 18 residues. The CDR3 spells CASSPGISSGISTDTQYF. The CDR3 DNA is TGTGCCAGCTCACCCGGGATTTCTAGCGGAATTAGCACAGATACGCAGTATTTT.

The rearrangement uses TRBV9 and TRBJ1-3, with D hard to call. Germline CDR1 and CDR2: SGDLS and YYNGEE. This CDR3 is built from 12 residues. Trimming stripped 2 bases from V and 9 bases from J, with 9 bases between. CDR3 in DNA: TGTGCCAGCAGCGTCGTCGCCGGCACCATATATTTT. The encoded protein is CASSVVAGTIYF.

This clone has just one count. As DNA, the CDR3 is TGTGCCAGCAGCTTAAGAGGATACCAAATGGATGGAGAGACCCAGTACTTC. It translates to CASSLRGYQMDGETQYF. The rearrangement uses TRBV11-2 and TRBJ2-5; unclear D gene. The V gene's germline CDR1 is SGHAT and CDR2 FQNNGV. The CDR3 covers 17 residues. V was shortened by 2 bases and J by 4 bases, with 20 bases between the two germline ends.

This chain uses TRBV27 with TRBJ1-5, with D hard to call. CDR3 size: 13 residues. V was trimmed by 3 bases and J by 4 bases, leaving 7 bases between them. Germline CDR1 reads MNHEY; CDR2 reads SMNVEV (reference sequence). The CDR3 DNA follows: TGTGCCAGCAGTTTCAGGAATAATCAGCCCCAGCATTTT. Translating gives CASSFRNNQPQHF.

The chain joins TRBV28 to TRBJ1-2, with 8 positions matching TRBD1. The CDR3 is 15 residues long. Trimming removed 1 base from V and 8 bases from J; junction bases left unmatched: 9. Germline V CDR1 and CDR2: MDHEN, SYDVKM. Here the CDR3 reads CASSLYGQGSWGYTF. DNA for the CDR3: TGTGCCAGCAGTTTATATGGACAGGGTTCGTGGGGCTACACCTTC.

The chain uses TRBV28 and TRBJ1-1; TRBD1 might be the D (6 bases). The V gene's germline CDR1 is MDHEN and CDR2 SYDVKM. V was shortened by 4 bases and J by 4 bases, with 16 bases between the two germline ends. This CDR3 region has 15 residues. CDR3 coding DNA: TGTGCCAGCAGTTCTTGGACAGCGTGGAGCACTGAAGCTTTCTTT. Translated, it gives CASSSWTAWSTEAFF. Using reference TRBV28 and TRBJ1-1 for the parts outside the CDR3, the full variable domain is DVKVTQSSRYLVKRTGEKVFLECVQDMDHENMFWYRQDPGLGLRLIYFSYDVKMKEKGDIPEGYSVSREKKERFSLILESASTNQTSMYLCASSSWTAWSTEAFFGQGTRLTVV.

The table lists this clone with a count of one. The rearrangement uses TRBV6-1 and TRBJ1-3, with 8 nucleotides matching TRBD1. Losses at the gene ends were 3 bases for V and 4 bases for J; bases not matched to a gene: 2. This CDR3 is 14 amino acids long. The germline V gene encodes CDR1 MNHNS and CDR2 SASEGT. CDR3 coding DNA: TGTGCCAGCAGTGACAGGGGGCACGGAAACACCATATATTTT. Its translation: CASSDRGHGNTIYF.

This clone appeared a few times. The chain has TRBV6-1 and TRBJ2-7; D might be TRBD1 (5 bases). Per germline, CDR1 MNHNS and CDR2 SASEGT. This CDR3 is built from 12 residues. Trimming shortened V by 8 bases and J by 0 bases, and 8 bases separated the two germline ends. In nucleotides, the CDR3 is TGTGCCAGCGGCAGGGTCTCCTACGAGCAGTACTTC. The encoded protein is CASGRVSYEQYF.

This clone was seen a single time. The chain has TRBV9 and TRBJ1-5, with TRBD1 identical over 7 bases. The CDR3 is 13 residues long. The germline gives CDR1 SGDLS, CDR2 YYNGEE. Trimming took 0 bases from V and 7 from J; bases not matched to a gene: 1. CDR3 amino acids: CASSVEGAQPQHF. The CDR3, as DNA: TGTGCCAGCAGCGTAGAGGGGGCGCAGCCCCAGCATTTT.

V usage is TRBV28 and J usage is TRBJ2-3; TRBD1 matches at 8 bases. Losses at the gene ends were 6 bases for V and 7 bases for J; bases not matched to a gene: 12. This CDR3 is 15 amino acids long. Germline values: CDR1 MDHEN, CDR2 SYDVKM. The CDR3 sequence is CASRPQAGGAHTQYF. The CDR3 nucleotides are TGTGCCAGCAGACCTCAGGCAGGGGGCGCACATACGCAGTATTTT.

This clone was recorded once. The chain recombines TRBV7-9 with TRBJ2-3; TRBD2 agrees at 10 bases. Per the germline V gene, CDR1 is SEHNR and CDR2 is FQNEAQ (reference sequence). The ends lost 5 bases at V and 5 bases at J; junction bases unmatched: 10. The CDR3 is 16 residues long. CDR3 coding DNA: TGTGCCAGCAGCATCACTAGCGGGACCCGTGTAGATACGCAGTATTTT. It is translated as CASSITSGTRVDTQYF.